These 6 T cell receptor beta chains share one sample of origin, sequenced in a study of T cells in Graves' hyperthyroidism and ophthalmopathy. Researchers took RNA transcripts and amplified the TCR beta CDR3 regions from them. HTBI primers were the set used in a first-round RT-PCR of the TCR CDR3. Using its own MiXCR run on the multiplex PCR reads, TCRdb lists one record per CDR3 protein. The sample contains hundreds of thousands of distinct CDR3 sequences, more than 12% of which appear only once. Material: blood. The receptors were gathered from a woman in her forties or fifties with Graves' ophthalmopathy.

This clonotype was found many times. The CDR3 coding sequence is TGTGCCAGCAGTCCAGGGGCTCGGTTTTACGAGCAGTACTTC. It is translated as CASSPGARFYEQYF. The rearrangement joins TRBV28 to TRBJ2-7; possible D gene TRBD1, 6 bases. The CDR3 runs 14 residues. V was clipped by 5 bases and J by 4 bases, with 15 bases between them. Germline CDR1 and CDR2: MDHEN and SYDVKM.

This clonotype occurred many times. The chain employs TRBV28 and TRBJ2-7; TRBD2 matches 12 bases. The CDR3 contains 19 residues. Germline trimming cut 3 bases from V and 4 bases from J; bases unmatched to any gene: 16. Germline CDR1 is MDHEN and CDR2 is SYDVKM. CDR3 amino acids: CASSFHSTRLAGALYEQYF. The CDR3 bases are TGTGCCAGCAGTTTCCACTCCACCCGACTAGCGGGAGCTTTATACGAGCAGTACTTC.

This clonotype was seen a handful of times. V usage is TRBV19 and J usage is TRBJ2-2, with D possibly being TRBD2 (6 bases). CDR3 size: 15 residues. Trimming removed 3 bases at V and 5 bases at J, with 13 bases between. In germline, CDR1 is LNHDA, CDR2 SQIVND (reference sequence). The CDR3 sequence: CASSIPAGGTGELFF. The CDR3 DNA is TGTGCCAGTAGTATTCCCGCAGGAGGGACCGGGGAGCTGTTTTTT.

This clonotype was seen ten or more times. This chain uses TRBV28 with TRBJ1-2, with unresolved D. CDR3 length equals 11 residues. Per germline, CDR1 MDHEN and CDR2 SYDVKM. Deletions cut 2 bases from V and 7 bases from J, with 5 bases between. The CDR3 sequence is CASSLGVGYTF. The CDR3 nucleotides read TGTGCCAGCAGTTTAGGGGTTGGCTACACCTTC.

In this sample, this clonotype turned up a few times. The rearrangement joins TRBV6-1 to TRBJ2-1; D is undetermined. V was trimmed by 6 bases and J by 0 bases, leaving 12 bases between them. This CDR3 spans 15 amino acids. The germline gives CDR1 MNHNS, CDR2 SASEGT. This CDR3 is CASSSRQSSYNEQFF. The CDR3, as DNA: TGTGCCAGCAGCTCAAGGCAAAGCTCCTACAATGAGCAGTTCTTC.

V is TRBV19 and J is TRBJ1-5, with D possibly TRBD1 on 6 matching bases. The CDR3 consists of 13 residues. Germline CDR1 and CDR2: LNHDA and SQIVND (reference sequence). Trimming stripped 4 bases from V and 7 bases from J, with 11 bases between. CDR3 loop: CASSRGHEQPQHF. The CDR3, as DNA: TGTGCCAGTAGTAGGGGGCATGAGCAGCCCCAGCATTTT.